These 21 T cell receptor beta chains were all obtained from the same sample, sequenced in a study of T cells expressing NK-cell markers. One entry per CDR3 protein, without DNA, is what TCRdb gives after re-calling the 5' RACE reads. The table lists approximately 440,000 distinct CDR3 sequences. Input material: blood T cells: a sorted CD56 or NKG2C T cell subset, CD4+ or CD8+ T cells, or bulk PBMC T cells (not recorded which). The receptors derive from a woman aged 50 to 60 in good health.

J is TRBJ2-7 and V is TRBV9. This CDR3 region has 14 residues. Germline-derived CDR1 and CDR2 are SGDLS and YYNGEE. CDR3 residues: CASSASQLPYEQYF.

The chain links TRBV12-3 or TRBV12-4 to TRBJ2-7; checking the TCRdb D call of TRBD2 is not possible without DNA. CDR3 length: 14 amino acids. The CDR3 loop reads CASSSPGLPYEQYF.

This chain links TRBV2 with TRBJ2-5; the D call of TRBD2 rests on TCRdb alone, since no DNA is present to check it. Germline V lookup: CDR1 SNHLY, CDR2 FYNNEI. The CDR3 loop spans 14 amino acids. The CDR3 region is CASSGGVGLETQYF. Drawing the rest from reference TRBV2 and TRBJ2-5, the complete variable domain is EPEVTQTPSHQVTQMGQEVILRCVPISNHLYFYWYRQILGQKVEFLVSFYNNEISEKSEIFDDQFSVERPDGSNFTLKIRSTKLEDSAMYFCASSGGVGLETQYFGPGTRLLVL.

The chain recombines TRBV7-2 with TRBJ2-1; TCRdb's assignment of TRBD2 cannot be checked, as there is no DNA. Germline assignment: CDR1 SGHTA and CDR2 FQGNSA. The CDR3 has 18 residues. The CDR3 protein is CASSLNLPSLVSYNEQFF.

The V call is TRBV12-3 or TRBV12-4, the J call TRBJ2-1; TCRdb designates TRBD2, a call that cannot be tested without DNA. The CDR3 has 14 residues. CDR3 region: CASRASGRKAEQFF.

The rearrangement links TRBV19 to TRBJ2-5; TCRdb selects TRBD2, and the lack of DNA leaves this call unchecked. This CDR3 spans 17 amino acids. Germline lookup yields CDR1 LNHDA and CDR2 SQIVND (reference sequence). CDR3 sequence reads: CASSIPGLAGVLETQYF.

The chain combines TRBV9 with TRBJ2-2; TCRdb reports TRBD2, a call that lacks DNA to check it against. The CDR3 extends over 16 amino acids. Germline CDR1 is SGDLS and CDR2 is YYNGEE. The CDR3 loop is CASSVALAGVDGELFF.

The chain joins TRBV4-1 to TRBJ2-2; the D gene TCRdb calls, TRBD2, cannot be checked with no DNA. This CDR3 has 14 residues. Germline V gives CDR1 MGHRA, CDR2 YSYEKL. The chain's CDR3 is CASSHRSGTGELFF.

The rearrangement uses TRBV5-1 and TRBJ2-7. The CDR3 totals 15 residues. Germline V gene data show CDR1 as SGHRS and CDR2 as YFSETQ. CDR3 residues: CASSLGQGKNYEQYF.

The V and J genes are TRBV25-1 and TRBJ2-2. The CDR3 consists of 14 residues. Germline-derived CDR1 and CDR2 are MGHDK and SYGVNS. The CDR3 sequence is CASSELQNTGELFF. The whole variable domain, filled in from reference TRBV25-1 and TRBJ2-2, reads EADIYQTPRYLVIGTGKKITLECSQTMGHDKMYWYQQDPGMELHLIHYSYGVNSTEKGDLSSESTVSRIRTEHFPLTLESARPSHTSQYLCASSELQNTGELFFGEGSRLTVL.

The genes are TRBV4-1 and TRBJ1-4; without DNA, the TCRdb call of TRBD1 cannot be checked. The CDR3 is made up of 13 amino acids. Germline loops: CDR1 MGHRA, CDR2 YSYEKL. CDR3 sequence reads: CASSHQGGEKLFF.

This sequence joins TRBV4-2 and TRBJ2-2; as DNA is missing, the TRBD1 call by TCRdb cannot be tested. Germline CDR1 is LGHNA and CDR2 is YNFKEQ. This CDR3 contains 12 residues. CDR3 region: CATLNRSGELFF.

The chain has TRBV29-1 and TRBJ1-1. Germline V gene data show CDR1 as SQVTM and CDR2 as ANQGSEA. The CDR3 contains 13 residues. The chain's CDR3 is CSVSLEMNTEAFF.

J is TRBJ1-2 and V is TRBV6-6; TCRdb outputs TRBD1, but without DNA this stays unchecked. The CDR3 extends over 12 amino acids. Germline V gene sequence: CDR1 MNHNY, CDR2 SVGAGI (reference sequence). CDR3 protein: CASTTGGYGYTF.

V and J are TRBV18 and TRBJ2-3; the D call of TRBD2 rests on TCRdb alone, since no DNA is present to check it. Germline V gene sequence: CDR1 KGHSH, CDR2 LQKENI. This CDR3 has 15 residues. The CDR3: CASSPGLAEENTQYF.

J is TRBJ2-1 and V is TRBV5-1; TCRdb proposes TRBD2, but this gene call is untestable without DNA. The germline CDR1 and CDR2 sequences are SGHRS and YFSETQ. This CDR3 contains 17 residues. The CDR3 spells CASSWGLRGSSYNEQFF.

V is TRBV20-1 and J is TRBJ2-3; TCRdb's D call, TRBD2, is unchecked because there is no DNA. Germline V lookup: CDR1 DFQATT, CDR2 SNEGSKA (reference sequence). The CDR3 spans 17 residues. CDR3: CSAFNPTTSGSTDTQYF.

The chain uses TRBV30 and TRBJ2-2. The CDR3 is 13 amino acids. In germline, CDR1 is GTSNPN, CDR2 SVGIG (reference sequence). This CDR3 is CAWSWKITGELFF.

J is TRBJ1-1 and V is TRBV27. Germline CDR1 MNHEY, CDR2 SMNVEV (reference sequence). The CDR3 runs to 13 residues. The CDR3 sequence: CASSSPGRPEAFF.

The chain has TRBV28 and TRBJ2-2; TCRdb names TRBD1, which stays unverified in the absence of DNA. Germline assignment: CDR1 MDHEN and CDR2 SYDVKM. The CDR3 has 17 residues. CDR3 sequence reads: CASSPPRQGASTGELFF.

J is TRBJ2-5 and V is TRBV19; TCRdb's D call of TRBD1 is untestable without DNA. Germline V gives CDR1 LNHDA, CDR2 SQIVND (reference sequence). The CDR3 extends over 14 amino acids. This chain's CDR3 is CASSRTGSQETQYF.